This is a list of T cell receptor beta chains from one sample in a study of cytomegalovirus exposure and HLA in healthy donors. Assay used: immunoSEQ multiplex PCR; TCRdb lists only in-frame clones, some missing. The table records about 200,000 clones, about 85% of them present only once. Sample: PBMCs. The receptors stem from a woman in her fifties or sixties in good health and CMV-seronegative. CDR3s include the opening cysteine and the closing phenylalanine or tryptophan. Each record gives: clone size, V gene, D gene, J gene, CDR3 DNA, CDR3 protein. A D gene is named only where the DNA matches it firmly. Not every row has a clone size; where given, it reads once, few, many or a size class.

few	TRBV19	NA	TRBJ2-7	TGTGCCAGCCGGGAAGGCAGGGGTTCCTACGAGCAGTACTTC	CASREGRGSYEQYF
once	TRBV19	TRBD1	TRBJ2-7	TGTGCCAGTAGTACCGGACAGGGAGGCTACGAGCAGTACTTC	CASSTGQGGYEQYF
NA	TRBV6-1	NA	TRBJ1-3	TGTGCCAGCAGCGAACAGGGTTCCTCTGGAAACACCATATATTTT	CASSEQGSSGNTIYF
NA	TRBV5-1	NA	TRBJ2-3	TGCGCCAGCAGCTTGAATTGGGCAGGTGGCACAGATACGCAGTATTTT	CASSLNWAGGTDTQYF
NA	TRBV2	TRBD1	TRBJ1-1	TGTGCCAGCAGTGAGACAGGGTTTAACCCTGAAGCTTTCTTT	CASSETGFNPEAFF
NA	TRBV5-1	TRBD1	TRBJ2-7	TGCGCCAGCCGCATGACGGCAGGGACAGGGACCTACGAGCAGTACTTC	CASRMTAGTGTYEQYF
NA	TRBV6-5	TRBD1	TRBJ2-4	TGTGCCAGCAGTTACTCCCCAGGGGGCAAAAACATTCAGTACTTC	CASSYSPGGKNIQYF
NA	TRBV27	NA	TRBJ1-2	TGTGCCAGCAGTTTAGAGGGAGGCCCGTCTTCCATTTATGGCTACACCTTC	CASSLEGGPSSIYGYTF
NA	TRBV27	NA	TRBJ2-3	TGTGCCAGCAGGACAGCCGGCACAGATACGCAGTATTTT	CASRTAGTDTQYF
NA	TRBV6-5	NA	TRBJ1-1	TGTGCCAGCACCCGGGGGGGGACTGAAGCTTTCTTT	CASTRGGTEAFF
NA	TRBV7-2	TRBD1	TRBJ1-5	TGTGCCAGCAGCTCGGACAGGGGAAGATGGCCCCAGCATTTT	CASSSDRGRWPQHF
NA	TRBV15	NA	TRBJ1-2	TGTGCCACCAGCAGAGGAGAGGGAGTCTATGGCTACACCTTC	CATSRGEGVYGYTF
NA	TRBV7-9	NA	TRBJ1-3	TGTGCCAGCAGCTCGTCGGGGGTCTCTGGAAACACCATATATTTT	CASSSSGVSGNTIYF
NA	TRBV9	TRBD2	TRBJ2-3	TGTGCCAGCAGTGAACCCGGGGGGAGCACAGATACGCAGTATTTT	CASSEPGGSTDTQYF
NA	TRBV6-5	NA	TRBJ1-1	TGTGCCAGCAGTGATTACAGGGAATACACTGAAGCTTTCTTT	CASSDYREYTEAFF
once	TRBV7-2	TRBD1	TRBJ2-5	TGTGCCAGCAGCTCGCGACAGGGACGGGAAGAGACCCAGTACTTC	CASSSRQGREETQYF
NA	TRBV19	TRBD1	TRBJ1-1	TGTGCCAGTAAATTGGACAGGGGTTTGAACACTGAAGCTTTCTTT	CASKLDRGLNTEAFF
once	TRBV28	TRBD2	TRBJ2-2	TGTGCCAGCAGTTTTGTCGGGAGGAAAAACGGGGAGCTGTTTTTT	CASSFVGRKNGELFF
once	TRBV28	NA	TRBJ1-2	TGTGCCAGCACCCACGGGGGATATGGCTACACCTTC	CASTHGGYGYTF
NA	TRBV10-3	NA	TRBJ2-4	TGTGCCATCAGCGCTGAGGGCCGAAACATTCAGTACTTC	CAISAEGRNIQYF
NA	TRBV19	NA	TRBJ2-1	TGTGCCACAGGAGCGGGCTACAATGAGCAGTTCTTC	CATGAGYNEQFF
NA	TRBV9	NA	TRBJ2-3	TGTGCCAGCAAGGGGACAAACACAGATACGCAGTATTTT	CASKGTNTDTQYF
few	TRBV5-1	NA	TRBJ2-7	TGCGCCAGCAGCTATAACAGGGTCGACGAGCAGTACTTC	CASSYNRVDEQYF
NA	TRBV15	TRBD1	TRBJ2-2	TGTGCCACCAGCAGAGATCCACAGGGGGCGCGACCCGGGGAGCTGTTTTTT	CATSRDPQGARPGELFF
NA	TRBV4-2	TRBD2	TRBJ2-2	TGTGCCAGCAGCCGCGGACTAGCCATGAACACCGGGGAGCTGTTTTTT	CASSRGLAMNTGELFF
few	TRBV4-3	TRBD2	TRBJ2-7	TGCGCCAGCAGCCAAAGAGGGACTAGGGGCGAGCAGTACTTC	CASSQRGTRGEQYF
NA	TRBV7-2	NA	TRBJ1-5	TGTGCCAGCAGCTCTCAGGGTTCCAATCAGCCCCAGCATTTT	CASSSQGSNQPQHF
NA	TRBV7-9	TRBD1	TRBJ2-3	TGTGCCAGCAGCCCACGCTTCCGGACAGGGCGCACAGATACGCAGTATTTT	CASSPRFRTGRTDTQYF
NA	TRBV6-1	NA	TRBJ1-5	TGTGCCAGCAGTGGGGACGGGACATTTGGGCAGCCCCAGCATTTT	CASSGDGTFGQPQHF
NA	TRBV7-2	TRBD2	TRBJ2-7	TGTGCCAGCAGCTATGGACTAGCGAACGAGCAGTACTTC	CASSYGLANEQYF
NA	TRBV29-1	TRBD1	TRBJ2-7	TGCAGCGTTGATCTCGGGGACAGGGCCTACGAGCAGTACTTC	CSVDLGDRAYEQYF
NA	TRBV10-3	NA	TRBJ2-7	TGTGCCATCAGTGCCCAGGCCTCCTACGAGCAGTACTTC	CAISAQASYEQYF
NA	TRBV5-1	TRBD2	TRBJ2-7	TGCGCCTGCAGCTTGGTCGCTATGCGGGGGGAGCAGTACTTC	CACSLVAMRGEQYF
NA	TRBV5-8	NA	TRBJ1-1	TGTGCCAGCAGCTTGGGGCTTCTGGCCTTGAACACTGAAGCTTTCTTT	CASSLGLLALNTEAFF
NA	TRBV6-4	NA	TRBJ1-2	TGTGCCAGCAGCCCTAGTCCCTACAAGCCGAACTATGGCTACACCTTC	CASSPSPYKPNYGYTF
NA	TRBV5-1	NA	TRBJ2-1	TGCGCCAGCAGCTTGGCCGCAGGGGTCGGGCCTATGTCCTACAATGAGCAGTTCTTC	CASSLAAGVGPMSYNEQFF
NA	TRBV6-5	TRBD1	TRBJ2-5	TGTGCCAGCAGTGCCGGGACAGGGGGCCGGCAGTACTTC	CASSAGTGGRQYF
few	TRBV4-1	NA	TRBJ2-1	TGCGCCAGCAGCCAAGACGGGGAGCGGAATGAGCAGTTCTTC	CASSQDGERNEQFF
NA	TRBV6-6	NA	TRBJ2-1	TGTGCCAGCTGTAGCAGGGACAATGAGCAGTTCTTC	CASCSRDNEQFF
NA	TRBV13	TRBD2	TRBJ2-1	TGTGCCAGCAGCCCCGGACTAGCAAGCTACAATGAGCAGTTCTTC	CASSPGLASYNEQFF
NA	TRBV18	NA	TRBJ2-7	TGTGCCAGCTCACCACCTCGGAGAATCGACGAGCAGTACTTC	CASSPPRRIDEQYF
NA	TRBV2	TRBD2	TRBJ2-3	TGTTCCAGCAGACCGGGACTAGCGGGAGGGATAGATACGCAGTATTTT	CSSRPGLAGGIDTQYF
NA	TRBV18	NA	TRBJ2-1	TGTGCCAGCTCCCTCGAAGAGGGTGAGCAGTTCTTC	CASSLEEGEQFF
NA	TRBV14	NA	TRBJ2-5	TGTGCCAGCAGCCAAGGATGGACAGAGCTATACTTC	CASSQGWTELYF
many	TRBV5-4	NA	TRBJ1-2	TGTGCCAGCAGCGAACGGGGAAACTATGGCTACACCTTC	CASSERGNYGYTF
once	TRBV18	TRBD2	TRBJ2-5	TGTGCCAGCTCACCATCTAGACTAGCGGGGGTCTTCCAAGAGACCCAGTACTTC	CASSPSRLAGVFQETQYF
once	TRBV5-3	NA	TRBJ1-4	TGTGCCAGAAGCTTGGGAGGGTGTCAGACTAATGAAAAACTGTTTTTT	CARSLGGCQTNEKLFF
NA	TRBV6-6	TRBD1	TRBJ1-6	TGTGCCAGCAGCCCTGACAGGGGCATATTTTCACCCCTCCACTTT	CASSPDRGIFSPLHF
NA	TRBV5-4	NA	TRBJ1-2	TGTGCCAGCAGCTTGGGCGGGGCGGCCTATGGCTACACCTTC	CASSLGGAAYGYTF
once	TRBV7-6	NA	TRBJ1-1	TGTGCCAGCATCACAGGTGGTCCCAGGACTGAAGCTTTCTTT	CASITGGPRTEAFF
NA	TRBV27	NA	TRBJ2-3	TGTGCCAGCAGTTTAGGGGACACGGCAGATACGCAGTATTTT	CASSLGDTADTQYF
NA	TRBV18	TRBD1	TRBJ1-2	TGTGCCAGCTCGTACACAGGGGATGGCTACACCTTC	CASSYTGDGYTF
NA	TRBV4-1	NA	TRBJ2-7	TGCGCCAGCAGCCAAGACCCCCCACGGGAGCAGTACTTC	CASSQDPPREQYF